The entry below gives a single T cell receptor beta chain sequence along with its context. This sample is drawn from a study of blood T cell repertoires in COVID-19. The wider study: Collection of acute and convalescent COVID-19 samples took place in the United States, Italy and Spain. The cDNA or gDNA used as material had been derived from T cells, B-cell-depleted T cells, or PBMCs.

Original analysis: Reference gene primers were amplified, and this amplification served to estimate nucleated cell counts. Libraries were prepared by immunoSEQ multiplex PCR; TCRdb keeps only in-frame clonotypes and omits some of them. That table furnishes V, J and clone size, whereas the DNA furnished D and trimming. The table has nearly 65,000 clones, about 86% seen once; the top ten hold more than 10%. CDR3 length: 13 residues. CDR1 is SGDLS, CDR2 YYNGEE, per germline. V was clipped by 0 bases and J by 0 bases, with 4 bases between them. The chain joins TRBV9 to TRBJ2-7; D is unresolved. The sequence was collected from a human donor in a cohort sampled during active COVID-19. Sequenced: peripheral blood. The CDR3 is CASSVGPSYEQYF. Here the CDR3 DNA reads TGTGCCAGCAGCGTAGGGCCCTCCTACGAGCAGTACTTC. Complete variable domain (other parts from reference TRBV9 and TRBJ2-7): DSGVTQTPKHLITATGQRVTLRCSPRSGDLSVYWYQQSLDQGLQFLIQYYNGEERAKGNILERFSAQQFPDLHSELNLSSLELGDSALYFCASSVGPSYEQYFGPGTRLTVT.